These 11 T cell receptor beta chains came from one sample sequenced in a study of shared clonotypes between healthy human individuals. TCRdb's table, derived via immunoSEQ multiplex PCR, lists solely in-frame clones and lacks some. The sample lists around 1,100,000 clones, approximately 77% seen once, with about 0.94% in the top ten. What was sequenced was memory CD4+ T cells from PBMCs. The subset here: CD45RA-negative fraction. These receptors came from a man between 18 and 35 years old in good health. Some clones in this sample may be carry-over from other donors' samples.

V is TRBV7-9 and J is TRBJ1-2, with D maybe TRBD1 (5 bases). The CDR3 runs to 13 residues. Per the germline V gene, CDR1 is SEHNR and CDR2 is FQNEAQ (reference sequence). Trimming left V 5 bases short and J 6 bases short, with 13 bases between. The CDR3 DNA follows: TGTGCCAGCAGCCTCGCAGGGTCCGATGGCTACACCTTC. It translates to CASSLAGSDGYTF.

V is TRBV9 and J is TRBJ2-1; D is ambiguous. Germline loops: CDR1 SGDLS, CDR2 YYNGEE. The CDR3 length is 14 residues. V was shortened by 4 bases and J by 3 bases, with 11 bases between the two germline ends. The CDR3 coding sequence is TGTGCCAGCAGCATGGACCCGCACTACAATGAGCAGTTCTTC. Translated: CASSMDPHYNEQFF.

The CDR3 loop is CASSAEQGVGNTIYF. The CDR3 DNA reads as TGTGCCAGCAGCGCCGAACAGGGGGTGGGAAACACCATATATTTT. The chain recombines TRBV2 with TRBJ1-3, with 8 bases fitting TRBD1. Looked up from germline, CDR1 is SNHLY and CDR2 is FYNNEI. V dropped 6 bases and J dropped 4; count of bases not matched to a gene: 8. This CDR3 comprises 15 residues. The whole variable domain, remainder taken from reference TRBV2 and TRBJ1-3, is EPEVTQTPSHQVTQMGQEVILRCVPISNHLYFYWYRQILGQKVEFLVSFYNNEISEKSEIFDDQFSVERPDGSNFTLKIRSTKLEDSAMYFCASSAEQGVGNTIYFGEGSWLTVV.

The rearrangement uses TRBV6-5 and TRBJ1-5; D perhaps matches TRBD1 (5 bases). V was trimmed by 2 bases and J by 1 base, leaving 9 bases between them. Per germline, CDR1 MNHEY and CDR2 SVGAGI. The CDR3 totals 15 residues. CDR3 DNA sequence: TGTGCCAGCAGTTACACCCGGGACAGCAATCAGCCCCAGCATTTT. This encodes CASSYTRDSNQPQHF.

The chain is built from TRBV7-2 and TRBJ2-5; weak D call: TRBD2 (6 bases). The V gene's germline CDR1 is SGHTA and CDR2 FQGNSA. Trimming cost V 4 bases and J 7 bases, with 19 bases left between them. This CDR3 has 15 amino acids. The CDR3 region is CASSSPGRGLATQYF. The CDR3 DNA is TGTGCCAGCAGCTCCCCGGGGCGGGGACTTGCGACCCAGTACTTC.

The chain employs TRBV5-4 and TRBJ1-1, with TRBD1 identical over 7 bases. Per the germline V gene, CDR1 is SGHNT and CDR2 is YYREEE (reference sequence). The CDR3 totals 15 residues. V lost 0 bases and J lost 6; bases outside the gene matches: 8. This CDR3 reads CASSLGYRRGAEAFF. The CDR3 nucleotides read TGTGCCAGCAGCTTGGGGTATCGCAGGGGGGCTGAAGCTTTCTTT.

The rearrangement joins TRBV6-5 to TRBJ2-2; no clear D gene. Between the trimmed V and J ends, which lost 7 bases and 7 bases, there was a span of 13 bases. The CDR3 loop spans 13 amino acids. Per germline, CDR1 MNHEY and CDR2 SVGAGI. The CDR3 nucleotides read TGTGCCAGCACCCATGGTGGCAACGGGGAGCTGTTTTTT. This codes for CASTHGGNGELFF.

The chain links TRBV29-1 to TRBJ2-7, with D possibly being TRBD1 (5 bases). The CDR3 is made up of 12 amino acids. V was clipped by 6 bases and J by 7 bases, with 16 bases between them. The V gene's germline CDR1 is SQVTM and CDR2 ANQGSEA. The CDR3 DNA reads TGCAGCGTACTGACAGCCCGTTGGGAGCAGTACTTC. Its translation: CSVLTARWEQYF.

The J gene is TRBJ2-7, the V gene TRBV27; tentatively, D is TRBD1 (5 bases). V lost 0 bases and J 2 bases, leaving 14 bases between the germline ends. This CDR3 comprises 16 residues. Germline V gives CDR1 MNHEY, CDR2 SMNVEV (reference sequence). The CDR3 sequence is CASSLSLQTQAYEQYF. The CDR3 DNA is TGTGCCAGCAGTTTATCGTTGCAGACACAGGCCTACGAGCAGTACTTC.

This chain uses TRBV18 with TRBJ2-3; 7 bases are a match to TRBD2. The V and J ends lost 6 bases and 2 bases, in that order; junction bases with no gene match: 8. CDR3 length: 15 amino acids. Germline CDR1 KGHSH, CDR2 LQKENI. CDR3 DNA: TGTGCCAGCTCGCCGAGCGGGGCGAACACAGATACGCAGTATTTT. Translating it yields CASSPSGANTDTQYF.

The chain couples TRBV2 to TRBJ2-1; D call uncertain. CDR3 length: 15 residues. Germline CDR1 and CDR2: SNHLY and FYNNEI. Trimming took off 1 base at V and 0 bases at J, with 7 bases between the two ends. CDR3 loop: CASSEGSSSYNEQFF. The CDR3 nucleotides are TGTGCCAGCAGTGAAGGAAGTAGCTCCTACAATGAGCAGTTCTTC.